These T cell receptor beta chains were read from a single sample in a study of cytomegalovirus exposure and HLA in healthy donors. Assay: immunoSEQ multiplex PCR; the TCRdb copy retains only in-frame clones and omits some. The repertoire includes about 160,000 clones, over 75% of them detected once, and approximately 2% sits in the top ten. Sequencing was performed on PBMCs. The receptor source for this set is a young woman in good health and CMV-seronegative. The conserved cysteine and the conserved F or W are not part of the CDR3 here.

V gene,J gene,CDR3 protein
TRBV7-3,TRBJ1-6,ASSLTRWTPLH
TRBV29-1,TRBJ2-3,SVDQVAGGRDTQY
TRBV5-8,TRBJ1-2,ASSLGREWSGYT
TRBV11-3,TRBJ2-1,ASSHSRGGREQF
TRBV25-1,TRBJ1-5,ASSESAGARPQH
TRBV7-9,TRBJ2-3,ASSLDLYSSDTQY
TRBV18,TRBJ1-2,ASSPKTGPGYT
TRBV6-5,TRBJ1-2,ASSYSGTAGGYT
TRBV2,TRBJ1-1,ASTSLGGNTEAF
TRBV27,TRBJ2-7,ASAPRQGRYEQY
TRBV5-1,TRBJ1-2,ASSTGGGWDGYT
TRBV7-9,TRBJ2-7,ASSLVTRRSPFYEQY
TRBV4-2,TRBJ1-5,ASSQVFTGDQPQH
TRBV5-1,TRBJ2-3,ASSIRETRTPSGDTQY
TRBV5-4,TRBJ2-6,ASSLALGTPSGANVLT
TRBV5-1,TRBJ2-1,ASSPGLAGVLNEQF
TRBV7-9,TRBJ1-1,ASSLLGGTEAF
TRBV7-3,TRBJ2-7,ASSPRSSGGISHEQY
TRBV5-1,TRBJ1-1,ASSKGTANTEAF
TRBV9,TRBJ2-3,ASSVEPQGGGTDTQY
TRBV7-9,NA,ASSPSIYEQY
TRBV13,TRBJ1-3,ASSLGGVTGNTIY
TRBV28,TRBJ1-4,ASRGATNEKLF
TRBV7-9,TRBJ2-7,SSSPWGDEQY
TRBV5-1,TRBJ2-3,ASSLDGSGLRTDTQY
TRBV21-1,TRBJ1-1,ASSKGGDRESPEAF
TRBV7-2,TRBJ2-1,ASSHGLAGAYNEQF
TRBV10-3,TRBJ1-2,AIRGTEVNYGYT
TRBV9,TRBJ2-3,ASSVDGRPSADTQY
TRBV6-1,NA,ASIPGTGGFYEQY
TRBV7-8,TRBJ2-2,ASSPSRTGDNTGELF
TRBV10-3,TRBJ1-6,AIQAQTGSVNSPLH
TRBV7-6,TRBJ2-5,ASSFPLGTLQETQY
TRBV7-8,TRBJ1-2,ASSIISGVNYGYT
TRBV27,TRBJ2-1,ASSFNRGAIVNEQF
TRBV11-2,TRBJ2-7,ASSSHKGQGAYEQY
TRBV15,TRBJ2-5,ATSRASQGETQY
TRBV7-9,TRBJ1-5,ASTKGGQGGSQPQH